This entry describes one T cell receptor beta chain. These data originate in a study of blood T cell repertoires in COVID-19. The overall study: Collection of acute and convalescent COVID-19 samples took place in the United States, Italy and Spain. PBMCs, B-cell-depleted T cells, or T cells were the source of the cDNA or gDNA that made up the material.

The method was immunoSEQ multiplex PCR; TCRdb's version includes in-frame clones alone and lacks a portion of them. The table shows more than 35,000 clones, with about 82% occurring only once. Sequenced: peripheral blood. This receptor was taken from a man of 80 years or more with active or convalescent COVID-19.

The CDR3 region has the DNA TGCAGTGCCACATACTACAATGAGCAGTTCTTC. It yields the protein CSATYYNEQFF. This chain links TRBV20-1 with TRBJ2-1, with no clear D. V was clipped by 6 bases and J by 3 bases, with 6 bases between them. The CDR3 consists of 11 residues. Germline CDR1 and CDR2: DFQATT and SNEGSKA (reference sequence).